The sequence of this T cell receptor beta chain was determined in a study of T cells in Graves' hyperthyroidism and ophthalmopathy. The V end was cut by 5 bases, the J end by 5 bases, with 16 bases between. The CDR3 spans 14 residues. Germline V lookup: CDR1 SGHAT, CDR2 FQNNGV. The sample holds many counts of this clonotype. There were TCR beta CDR3 regions amplified from RNA transcripts. The primer set for the first-round RT-PCR of the TCR CDR3 was HTBI. TCRdb re-derived calls from the multiplex PCR reads in MiXCR, one entry per CDR3 protein. The table shows 600,000 or so distinct CDR3 sequences, with about 14% occurring only once.

V and J are TRBV11-2 and TRBJ2-7; D is possibly TRBD2 (6 bases). This sequence originates from a woman aged 18-29 years with Graves' ophthalmopathy. The specimen sequenced was blood. CDR3 loop: CASSPEAGYNEQYF. The CDR3 DNA sequence: TGTGCCAGCAGCCCCGAGGCGGGGTACAACGAGCAGTACTTC.